Sequencing of this T cell receptor (beta chain) was carried out in a study of response to subunit inactivated influenza vaccine. Findings and limits, study-wide: Authors suggested each seasonal flu vaccination may recruit only limited numbers of new T cells.

This clonotype was observed at least ten times. The antigen is not known. The CDR3 is 13 residues long. Trimming stripped 9 bases from V and 6 bases from J, with 18 bases between. Germline assignment: CDR1 SGHRS and CDR2 YFSETQ. In TCRdb, the RT-PCR reads were re-called with MiXCR into one record per CDR3 protein. The data contain 650,000 to 800,000 distinct CDR3 sequences, about 14% of them singletons. This clonotype was obtained from a man aged 45 to 65 who received an inactivated influenza vaccine. The chain is built from TRBV5-1 and TRBJ1-2; D uncertain. Sequences were derived from PBMCs from blood, sampled about 14 days before vaccination. For the CDR3, the DNA is TGCGCCACATCCCCAAGAGGCTTCGATGGCTACACCTTC. Translation: CATSPRGFDGYTF. Full variable domain (remainder filled in from reference TRBV5-1 and TRBJ1-2): KAGVTQTPRYLIKTRGQQVTLSCSPISGHRSVSWYQQTPGQGLQFLFEYFSETQRNKGNFPGRFSGRQFSNSRSEMNVSTLELGDSALYLCATSPRGFDGYTFGSGTRLTVV.